Listed below are T cell receptor beta chains from one sample, sequenced in a study of OX40 agonist ivuxolimab in advanced cancers. Libraries were prepared by immunoSEQ multiplex PCR; TCRdb keeps only in-frame clonotypes and omits some of them. The profile shows tens of thousands of clones, 80% to 90% of them singletons. The sequencing here drew on CD4+ or CD8+ T cells sorted from blood, taken in a trial of the OX40 agonist ivuxolimab. These TCRs come from an adult with an advanced solid tumor such as melanoma, head and neck, liver or kidney cancer. Each CDR3 is given with its conserved first and last residue. The D gene is left open where the match is weak. Expanded clones get a size class; other rows say once, few or many, or leave the size out.

abundance: -
v_gene: TRBV7-8
j_gene: TRBJ1-5
d_gene: -
CDR3aa: CASSLTPPQPQHF
CDR3nt: TGTGCCAGCAGCTTAACCCCTCCCCAGCCCCAGCATTTT

abundance: -
v_gene: TRBV28
j_gene: TRBJ1-4
d_gene: TRBD1
CDR3aa: CASSLFGTGSSTNEKLFF
CDR3nt: TGTGCCAGCAGTTTGTTCGGGACAGGGTCTTCAACTAATGAAAAACTGTTTTTT

abundance: -
v_gene: TRBV9
j_gene: TRBJ1-1
d_gene: TRBD1
CDR3aa: CASSEPDRGLINTEAFF
CDR3nt: TGTGCCAGCAGCGAGCCGGACAGGGGGCTTATCAACACTGAAGCTTTCTTT

abundance: once
v_gene: TRBV6-6
j_gene: TRBJ2-1
d_gene: -
CDR3aa: CASSPNLDNEQFF
CDR3nt: TGTGCCAGCAGTCCCAACCTTGACAATGAGCAGTTCTTC

abundance: -
v_gene: TRBV6-5
j_gene: TRBJ1-2
d_gene: -
CDR3aa: CASSYSAGESGYTF
CDR3nt: TGTGCCAGCAGTTACTCTGCGGGTGAATCCGGCTACACCTTC

abundance: -
v_gene: TRBV28
j_gene: TRBJ2-1
d_gene: TRBD1
CDR3aa: CASNRGTGPSNEQFF
CDR3nt: TGTGCCAGCAATAGGGGGACAGGCCCTTCCAATGAGCAGTTCTTC

abundance: -
v_gene: TRBV20-1
j_gene: TRBJ1-5
d_gene: -
CDR3aa: CSASVQPQHF
CDR3nt: TGCAGTGCTAGTGTGCAGCCCCAGCATTTT

abundance: -
v_gene: TRBV4-2
j_gene: TRBJ2-2
d_gene: TRBD2
CDR3aa: CASSQDVVLAEANTGELFF
CDR3nt: TGTGCCAGCAGCCAAGATGTAGTACTAGCGGAGGCGAACACCGGGGAGCTGTTTTTT

abundance: many
v_gene: TRBV19
j_gene: TRBJ2-7
d_gene: TRBD1
CDR3aa: CASSGRDRVLGEQYF
CDR3nt: TGTGCCAGTAGTGGCCGGGACAGGGTTTTAGGTGAGCAGTACTTC

abundance: -
v_gene: TRBV11-3
j_gene: TRBJ2-3
d_gene: -
CDR3aa: CASSLFESPDTQYF
CDR3nt: TGTGCCAGCAGCTTATTCGAGTCCCCAGATACGCAGTATTTT

abundance: -
v_gene: TRBV6-5
j_gene: TRBJ1-4
d_gene: TRBD1
CDR3aa: CASGAAGGNEKLFF
CDR3nt: TGTGCCAGCGGTGCGGCAGGGGGCAATGAAAAACTGTTTTTT

abundance: -
v_gene: TRBV5-5
j_gene: TRBJ1-5
d_gene: -
CDR3aa: CASSKRGGNQPQHF
CDR3nt: TGTGCCAGCAGCAAACGTGGGGGCAATCAGCCCCAGCATTTT

abundance: -
v_gene: TRBV18
j_gene: TRBJ2-7
d_gene: -
CDR3aa: CASSPQGSSYEQYF
CDR3nt: TGTGCCAGCTCACCACAGGGATCCTCCTACGAGCAGTACTTC

abundance: once
v_gene: TRBV7-6
j_gene: TRBJ2-1
d_gene: TRBD2
CDR3aa: CASSSGTSAYNEQFF
CDR3nt: TGTGCCAGCAGCTCCGGGACTAGCGCCTACAATGAGCAGTTCTTC

abundance: -
v_gene: TRBV15
j_gene: TRBJ2-7
d_gene: -
CDR3aa: CATSGLTGRAYEQYF
CDR3nt: TGTGCCACCAGCGGCCTGACAGGGAGGGCTTACGAGCAGTACTTC

abundance: -
v_gene: TRBV30
j_gene: TRBJ2-1
d_gene: -
CDR3aa: CAWSVYEVSGQFF
CDR3nt: TGTGCCTGGAGTGTATATGAGGTATCTGGGCAGTTCTTC

abundance: -
v_gene: TRBV2
j_gene: TRBJ2-7
d_gene: -
CDR3aa: CASRQSYEQYF
CDR3nt: TGTGCCAGCAGGCAGTCCTACGAGCAGTACTTC

abundance: -
v_gene: TRBV30
j_gene: TRBJ2-2
d_gene: -
CDR3aa: CAWSVLGLNTGELFF
CDR3nt: TGTGCCTGGAGTGTACTAGGACTGAACACCGGGGAGCTGTTTTTT

abundance: -
v_gene: TRBV19
j_gene: TRBJ2-2
d_gene: -
CDR3aa: CAIAQGTGELFF
CDR3nt: TGTGCCATTGCACAGGGAACCGGGGAGCTGTTTTTT

abundance: -
v_gene: TRBV5-1
j_gene: TRBJ1-2
d_gene: TRBD1
CDR3aa: CASSLVEGQNYGYTF
CDR3nt: TGCGCCAGCAGCTTGGTAGAGGGACAGAACTATGGCTACACCTTC

abundance: -
v_gene: TRBV7-3
j_gene: TRBJ2-7
d_gene: -
CDR3aa: CASSPGVSDSYEQYF
CDR3nt: TGTGCCAGCAGCCCAGGGGTCTCCGATTCCTACGAGCAGTACTTC

abundance: -
v_gene: TRBV6-6
j_gene: TRBJ2-3
d_gene: -
CDR3aa: CASLRERSTDTQYF
CDR3nt: TGTGCCAGCCTGAGGGAGCGGAGCACAGATACGCAGTATTTT

abundance: -
v_gene: TRBV14
j_gene: TRBJ2-2
d_gene: -
CDR3aa: CASSQVVAGELFF
CDR3nt: TGTGCCAGCAGCCAAGTGGTGGCCGGGGAGCTGTTTTTT

abundance: -
v_gene: TRBV4-3
j_gene: TRBJ2-7
d_gene: -
CDR3aa: CASSQDRSSYEQYF
CDR3nt: TGCGCCAGCAGCCAAGACAGGAGCTCCTACGAGCAGTACTTC

abundance: -
v_gene: TRBV5-6
j_gene: TRBJ2-7
d_gene: -
CDR3aa: CASSRLGSYEQYF
CDR3nt: TGTGCCAGCAGCCGACTCGGGTCCTACGAGCAGTACTTC

abundance: -
v_gene: TRBV9
j_gene: TRBJ2-3
d_gene: TRBD2
CDR3aa: CASSVESGGGTDTQYF
CDR3nt: TGTGCCAGCAGCGTAGAGAGCGGGGGGGGTACAGATACGCAGTATTTT

abundance: -
v_gene: TRBV27
j_gene: TRBJ1-2
d_gene: TRBD1
CDR3aa: CASSLTGDSGYTF
CDR3nt: TGTGCCAGCAGTTTGACAGGGGATAGTGGCTACACCTTC

abundance: -
v_gene: TRBV9
j_gene: TRBJ2-1
d_gene: -
CDR3aa: CASSEGGQNNEQFF
CDR3nt: TGTGCCAGCAGTGAAGGAGGCCAGAACAATGAGCAGTTCTTC

abundance: -
v_gene: TRBV5-1
j_gene: TRBJ2-3
d_gene: -
CDR3aa: CASSWRGRIGTDTQYF
CDR3nt: TGCGCCAGCAGTTGGAGAGGCAGGATCGGCACAGATACGCAGTATTTT

abundance: -
v_gene: TRBV4-1
j_gene: TRBJ1-1
d_gene: -
CDR3aa: CASSQDQRNTEAFF
CDR3nt: TGCGCCAGCAGCCAAGATCAGAGGAACACTGAAGCTTTCTTT

abundance: -
v_gene: TRBV19
j_gene: TRBJ2-2
d_gene: -
CDR3aa: CASSFGEVGELFF
CDR3nt: TGTGCCAGTAGTTTCGGGGAAGTAGGGGAGCTGTTTTTT

abundance: -
v_gene: TRBV14
j_gene: TRBJ2-7
d_gene: TRBD1
CDR3aa: CASSRSPGQGPLAYEQYF
CDR3nt: TGTGCCAGCAGCCGAAGCCCAGGACAGGGGCCACTGGCCTACGAGCAGTACTTC

abundance: -
v_gene: TRBV11-3
j_gene: TRBJ2-1
d_gene: -
CDR3aa: CASSLRVGNNEQFF
CDR3nt: TGTGCCAGCAGCTTAAGGGTCGGAAACAATGAGCAGTTCTTC

abundance: -
v_gene: TRBV11-1
j_gene: TRBJ1-1
d_gene: -
CDR3aa: CASSLAPRNMNTEAFF
CDR3nt: TGTGCCAGCAGCTTAGCCCCGAGGAACATGAACACTGAAGCTTTCTTT

abundance: -
v_gene: TRBV4-3
j_gene: TRBJ2-3
d_gene: TRBD2
CDR3aa: CASSQDKIAGVVDTQYF
CDR3nt: TGCGCCAGCAGCCAAGATAAAATAGCGGGAGTCGTGGATACGCAGTATTTT

abundance: -
v_gene: TRBV14
j_gene: TRBJ2-3
d_gene: -
CDR3aa: CASSQDLGTDTQYF
CDR3nt: TGTGCCAGCAGCCAAGATTTGGGCACAGATACGCAGTATTTT

abundance: -
v_gene: TRBV4-3
j_gene: TRBJ2-2
d_gene: TRBD1
CDR3aa: CASSQTPTGVEAGELFF
CDR3nt: TGCGCCAGCAGCCAAACCCCAACAGGGGTCGAGGCCGGGGAGCTGTTTTTT

abundance: -
v_gene: TRBV29-1
j_gene: TRBJ2-7
d_gene: -
CDR3aa: CSVGLAGSYEQYF
CDR3nt: TGCAGCGTTGGCCTAGCCGGATCCTACGAGCAGTACTTC

abundance: -
v_gene: TRBV4-1
j_gene: TRBJ2-7
d_gene: TRBD1
CDR3aa: CASSQGTGSDEQYF
CDR3nt: TGCGCCAGCAGCCAAGGGACAGGGAGCGACGAGCAGTACTTC

abundance: -
v_gene: TRBV29-1
j_gene: TRBJ2-5
d_gene: TRBD1
CDR3aa: CSVSGQGARETQYF
CDR3nt: TGCAGCGTTTCGGGACAGGGGGCGCGGGAGACCCAGTACTTC

abundance: -
v_gene: TRBV13
j_gene: TRBJ1-5
d_gene: -
CDR3aa: CASSFGRGNQPQHF
CDR3nt: TGTGCCAGCAGCTTTGGTCGTGGCAATCAGCCCCAGCATTTT